The rows below give T cell receptor beta chains drawn from one sample of a study of blood T cells in healthy people across ages. TCRdb redid the calling of the 5' RACE reads with MiXCR, one entry per CDR3 protein. Among about 290,000 distinct CDR3 sequences listed, less than 30% were seen once. What was sequenced was blood. The receptors stem from a woman aged 70-85 years in good health. The CDR3 runs from the conserved cysteine through the conserved F or W. D genes are given only for firm matches. Clone size is not always given. Where it is, it says once, few, many or a class for expanded clones.

clone_size: few
d_call: .
j_call: TRBJ2-7
v_call: TRBV27
cdr3_aa: CASSRQGGTDNYEQYF
cdr3_nt: TGTGCCAGCAGCCGACAGGGAGGTACTGATAACTACGAGCAGTACTTC

clone_size: .
d_call: TRBD2
j_call: TRBJ2-1
v_call: TRBV20-1
cdr3_aa: CSARDGGDLAAPLNEQFF
cdr3_nt: TGCAGTGCTAGAGATGGTGGCGACCTAGCGGCACCTTTAAATGAGCAGTTCTTC

clone_size: few
d_call: TRBD1
j_call: TRBJ2-5
v_call: TRBV19
cdr3_aa: CASAPGQLQETQYF
cdr3_nt: TGTGCCAGTGCTCCGGGACAGCTACAAGAGACCCAGTACTTC

clone_size: .
d_call: .
j_call: TRBJ1-5
v_call: TRBV7-2
cdr3_aa: CASSLVSGDQPQHF
cdr3_nt: TGTGCCAGCAGCTTAGTGTCAGGGGATCAGCCCCAGCATTTT

clone_size: many
d_call: TRBD2
j_call: TRBJ2-5
v_call: TRBV29-1
cdr3_aa: CSTGGGQETQYF
cdr3_nt: TGCAGCACTGGGGGAGGGCAAGAGACCCAGTACTTC

clone_size: few
d_call: .
j_call: TRBJ1-1
v_call: TRBV29-1
cdr3_aa: CSVVRGAMNTEAFF
cdr3_nt: TGCAGCGTTGTAAGGGGCGCGATGAACACTGAAGCTTTCTTT

clone_size: few
d_call: .
j_call: TRBJ2-7
v_call: TRBV12-3/TRBV12-4
cdr3_aa: CASSFTSYEQYF
cdr3_nt: TGTGCCAGCAGTTTTACGTCATACGAGCAGTACTTC

clone_size: few
d_call: .
j_call: TRBJ2-3
v_call: TRBV29-1
cdr3_aa: CSVEVDTDTQYF
cdr3_nt: TGCAGCGTTGAAGTGGACACAGATACGCAGTATTTT

clone_size: few
d_call: TRBD1
j_call: TRBJ2-2
v_call: TRBV5-4
cdr3_aa: CASSFPGTGNTGELFF
cdr3_nt: TGTGCCAGCAGCTTTCCCGGGACAGGGAACACCGGGGAGCTGTTTTTT

clone_size: .
d_call: TRBD1
j_call: TRBJ2-5
v_call: TRBV7-7
cdr3_aa: CASSSGQGSRETQYF
cdr3_nt: TGTGCTAGCAGTTCAGGACAGGGTTCGAGAGAGACCCAGTACTTC

clone_size: .
d_call: .
j_call: TRBJ1-4
v_call: TRBV18
cdr3_aa: CASSPTGSTNEKLFF
cdr3_nt: TGTGCCAGCTCACCCACAGGGTCAACTAATGAAAAACTGTTTTTT

clone_size: few
d_call: .
j_call: TRBJ1-4
v_call: TRBV6-5
cdr3_aa: CASSPTVTTNEKLFF
cdr3_nt: TGTGCCAGCAGTCCGACAGTCACAACTAATGAAAAACTGTTTTTT

clone_size: few
d_call: TRBD2
j_call: TRBJ2-7
v_call: TRBV6-5
cdr3_aa: CASRYRGGRLGTYEQYF
cdr3_nt: TGTGCCAGCAGGTATCGGGGGGGACGGCTCGGCACCTACGAGCAGTACTTC

clone_size: .
d_call: .
j_call: TRBJ1-4
v_call: TRBV28
cdr3_aa: CASMRNTNEKLFF
cdr3_nt: TGTGCCAGCATGAGAAACACTAATGAAAAACTGTTTTTT

clone_size: .
d_call: TRBD1
j_call: TRBJ2-3
v_call: TRBV6-1
cdr3_aa: CASSGGQGRNTQYF
cdr3_nt: TGTGCCAGCAGTGGGGGACAGGGTAGGAATACGCAGTATTTT

clone_size: few
d_call: TRBD2
j_call: TRBJ2-7
v_call: TRBV7-2
cdr3_aa: CASSMTSGSPGEQYF
cdr3_nt: TGTGCCAGCAGCATGACTAGCGGGAGTCCGGGAGAGCAGTACTTC

clone_size: few
d_call: .
j_call: TRBJ2-3
v_call: TRBV28
cdr3_aa: CASRGRDTQYF
cdr3_nt: TGTGCCAGCAGGGGTAGAGATACGCAGTATTTT

clone_size: .
d_call: TRBD1
j_call: TRBJ2-3
v_call: TRBV20-1
cdr3_aa: CSVPEGAKALADTQYF
cdr3_nt: TGCAGTGTTCCCGAGGGGGCCAAAGCCCTGGCAGATACGCAGTATTTT

clone_size: many
d_call: .
j_call: TRBJ2-1
v_call: TRBV29-1
cdr3_aa: CSGDWGMDEQFF
cdr3_nt: TGCAGCGGGGACTGGGGAATGGATGAGCAGTTCTTC

clone_size: few
d_call: .
j_call: TRBJ1-2
v_call: TRBV7-3
cdr3_aa: CASSFDGSGYYGYTF
cdr3_nt: TGTGCCAGCAGCTTCGACGGCAGCGGCTACTATGGCTACACCTTC

clone_size: few
d_call: .
j_call: TRBJ2-7
v_call: TRBV7-2
cdr3_aa: CASSVAGTSVSYEQYF
cdr3_nt: TGTGCCAGCAGCGTTGCCGGGACCAGCGTCTCCTACGAGCAGTACTTC

clone_size: .
d_call: .
j_call: TRBJ1-2
v_call: TRBV12-3/TRBV12-4
cdr3_aa: CASSFREGYTF
cdr3_nt: TGTGCCAGCAGTTTCCGGGAAGGCTACACCTTC

clone_size: many
d_call: .
j_call: TRBJ1-1
v_call: TRBV6-2/TRBV6-3
cdr3_aa: CASSYLVSSGSDEAFF
cdr3_nt: TGTGCCAGCAGTTACCTCGTGTCAAGTGGGTCAGATGAAGCTTTCTTT

clone_size: .
d_call: .
j_call: TRBJ2-2
v_call: TRBV12-3/TRBV12-4
cdr3_aa: CASSPQAVGTGELFF
cdr3_nt: TGTGCCAGCAGCCCACAGGCAGTCGGCACCGGGGAGCTGTTTTTT

clone_size: few
d_call: .
j_call: TRBJ2-7
v_call: TRBV28
cdr3_aa: CASSLPVSSYEQYF
cdr3_nt: TGTGCCAGCAGTTTACCGGTGAGCTCCTACGAGCAGTACTTC

clone_size: few
d_call: .
j_call: TRBJ1-2
v_call: TRBV12-3/TRBV12-4
cdr3_aa: CASGSSTYYGYTF
cdr3_nt: TGTGCCAGTGGGTCCTCAACGTACTATGGCTACACCTTC

clone_size: .
d_call: TRBD1
j_call: TRBJ2-5
v_call: TRBV12-3/TRBV12-4
cdr3_aa: CASSGGQGFVTQYF
cdr3_nt: TGTGCCAGCAGTGGGGGACAGGGGTTTGTGACCCAGTACTTC

clone_size: .
d_call: .
j_call: TRBJ2-7
v_call: TRBV6-2/TRBV6-3
cdr3_aa: CASRSSGERLREQYF
cdr3_nt: TGTGCCAGCAGGAGTTCCGGGGAGAGACTACGGGAGCAGTACTTC

clone_size: few
d_call: .
j_call: TRBJ2-3
v_call: TRBV12-3/TRBV12-4
cdr3_aa: CASSLGGSGRSTDTQYF
cdr3_nt: TGTGCCAGCAGTTTAGGGGGTTCCGGGCGGAGCACAGATACGCAGTATTTT